The source of this TCR beta chain is a study of blood T cell repertoires in COVID-19. Turning to the study itself: Researchers got acute and convalescent COVID-19 samples from the United States, Italy and Spain.

Enrollees, roughly 18 to 90 years old, lived in about two dozen US areas. Assignments of participants to cohorts depended upon their own reported clinical history. Authors' processing steps: The authors estimated nucleated cell counts from reference gene primer amplification. Clones were sequenced by immunoSEQ multiplex PCR, and TCRdb holds only the in-frame ones, with some missing. V and J calls and clone size are given by that table; D and trimming were obtained from the DNA. The repertoire holds around 220,000 clones, with 80% to 90% as singletons. Per germline, CDR1 SGHTA and CDR2 FQGTGA. V lost 2 bases to trimming and J lost 8 bases; unmatched junction nucleotides: 7. CDR3 length equals 14 residues.

Sequencing was carried out using PBMCs or T cells enriched from blood (not recorded which). The chain carries TRBV7-3 and TRBJ1-2; 8 bases align to TRBD1. This clonotype was obtained from a woman in her forties or fifties with acute COVID-19. CDR3 coding DNA: TGTGCCAGCAGCTTAGGACAGGGAGGGAAAGGCTACACCTTC. Protein: CASSLGQGGKGYTF.